What follows are 29 T cell receptor beta chains derived from one specimen sequenced in a study of blood T cell repertoires in COVID-19 (dated by TCRdb to about 2020). The method behind the library was the immunoSEQ multiplex PCR assay. TCRdb's version of the immuneACCESS table is confined to in-frame rearrangements and falls short of the full clone set. An unresolved V gene accounts for under half of the shortfall where checked; the remainder is of unknown origin. The sample table shows about 300,000 clones, and 85% to 90% are seen once. The ten largest clones represent roughly 5.9% of the sample. Sequences were obtained from peripheral blood. These receptors were collected from a woman aged 45-65 years with COVID-19, enrolled during active disease.

The V and J genes are TRBV7-9 and TRBJ1-5; no firm D call. V lost 11 bases to trimming and J lost 2 bases, with 7 bases between them. Germline V CDR1 and CDR2: SEHNR, FQNEAQ (reference sequence). The CDR3 sequence is 11 residues long. The CDR3 here is CASGGNQPQHF. The CDR3, as DNA: TGTGCCTCGGGAGGCAATCAGCCCCAGCATTTT.

This chain joins TRBV30 and TRBJ2-3; D possibly corresponds to TRBD1 (6 bases). The CDR3 runs to 14 residues. Trimming took 3 bases from V and 1 from J, leaving 11 bases between them. The germline CDR1 and CDR2 sequences are GTSNPN and SVGIG (reference sequence). The DNA of the CDR3 is TGTGCCTGGAGACTTGCAGGGGGCACAGATACGCAGTATTTT. Amino acids: CAWRLAGGTDTQYF. Filled out from reference TRBV30 and TRBJ2-3, the complete variable domain reads SQTIHQWPATLVQPVGSPLSLECTVEGTSNPNLYWYRQAAGRGLQLLFYSVGIGQISSEVPQNLSASRPQDRQFILSSKKLLLSDSGFYLCAWRLAGGTDTQYFGPGTRLTVL.

The gene calls are TRBV18 and TRBJ2-6, with D unclear. Germline values: CDR1 KGHSH, CDR2 LQKENI. V was clipped by 4 bases and J by 0 bases, with 4 bases between them. This CDR3 is 14 amino acids long. CDR3 coding DNA: TGTGCCAGCTCACAGAGCTCTGGGGCCAACGTCCTGACTTTC. It is translated as CASSQSSGANVLTF.

This sequence joins TRBV4-2 and TRBJ2-7; 8 bases are a match to TRBD1. The trim removed 2 bases at V and 6 bases at J, leaving 6 bases unmatched. The CDR3 runs 14 residues. Germline V CDR1 and CDR2: LGHNA, YNFKEQ. The CDR3 loop is CASSQRTGIREQYF. DNA of the CDR3: TGTGCCAGCAGCCAAAGGACAGGGATCCGCGAGCAGTACTTC.

V gene TRBV29-1 combines with J gene TRBJ1-1, with 9 bases that match TRBD1. V was clipped by 0 bases and J by 5 bases; unmatched bases: 7. CDR3 length equals 15 residues. From germline, CDR1 is SQVTM and CDR2 ANQGSEA. CDR3 coding DNA: TGCAGCGTTGAAGATCCCAGGGGGACAGGGACTGAAGCTTTCTTT. Its translation: CSVEDPRGTGTEAFF. The entire variable domain, with the rest obtained from reference TRBV29-1 and TRBJ1-1, is as follows: SAVISQKPSRDICQRGTSLTIQCQVDSQVTMMFWYRQQPGQSLTLIATANQGSEATYESGFVIDKFPISRPNLTFSTLTVSNMSPEDSSIYLCSVEDPRGTGTEAFFGQGTRLTVV.

This CDR3 reads CASSPGLVTGEQYF. In DNA form, the CDR3 reads TGTGCCAGCTCACCAGGCCTTGTGACTGGGGAGCAGTACTTC. The chain has TRBV18 and TRBJ2-7; D not resolved. Trimming took off 2 bases at V and 7 bases at J, with 15 bases between the two ends. Per the germline V gene, CDR1 is KGHSH and CDR2 is LQKENI. The CDR3 totals 14 residues.

V gene TRBV10-3 combines with J gene TRBJ1-3; 7 positions agree with TRBD1. V shed 6 bases and J 0 bases; nucleotides not matched to a gene: 11. This CDR3 contains 17 residues. The germline gives CDR1 ENHRY, CDR2 SYGVKD. The CDR3 is CAIRSDGTASSGNTIYF. In nucleotides, the CDR3 is TGTGCCATCAGGTCCGACGGGACAGCGAGCTCTGGAAACACCATATATTTT.

This clone came up once. The chain has TRBV5-1 and TRBJ1-3, with 7 bases identical to TRBD1. The V gene end was trimmed by 4 bases and the J gene end by 10 bases; junction bases not matched to a gene: 11. The CDR3 has 14 residues. CDR1 and CDR2 from the germline V gene are SGHRS and YFSETQ. In DNA, the CDR3 is TGCGCCAGCAGCCCTATGGAGGGGGCGCCGACCATATATTTT. It is translated as CASSPMEGAPTIYF.

The chain uses TRBV19 and TRBJ2-1, with unresolved D. The CDR3 consists of 12 residues. The germline gives CDR1 LNHDA, CDR2 SQIVND (reference sequence). V lost 3 bases and J 7 bases, leaving 7 bases between the germline ends. CDR3 protein: CASSINLNEQFF. CDR3 DNA: TGTGCCAGTAGTATCAACTTGAATGAGCAGTTCTTC.

This chain connects TRBV2 to TRBJ1-4, with a tentative D call TRBD1 (5 bases). The V and J ends lost 4 bases and 8 bases respectively, with 8 bases between them. The CDR3 has 12 amino acids. CDR1 SNHLY and CDR2 FYNNEI come from the germline V gene. This CDR3 is CASSGWGEKLFF. Written as DNA, the CDR3 is TGTGCCAGCAGTGGCTGGGGCGAAAAACTGTTTTTT.

The V and J genes are TRBV12-5 and TRBJ2-7, with D tentatively TRBD2 (6 bases). Germline CDR1 is LGHNT and CDR2 is FRNRAP. The V and J ends lost 2 bases and 2 bases respectively, with 16 bases between them. The CDR3 covers 16 residues. This CDR3 is CASGLFGGARAYEQYF. The CDR3 DNA reads as TGTGCTAGTGGTTTGTTTGGCGGGGCAAGGGCCTACGAGCAGTACTTC.

This clone was counted between two and nine times. The chain recombines TRBV6-6 with TRBJ1-2; 7 bases agree with TRBD1. This CDR3 comprises 12 residues. The J segment lost 7 bases and the V segment lost 7 bases, leaving 6 bases of the junction unmatched. Germline V gene data show CDR1 as MNHNY and CDR2 as SVGAGI (reference sequence). The DNA for the CDR3 is TGTGCCAGCAATCCGGGGACAGCTGGCTACACCTTC. Translated: CASNPGTAGYTF.

V and J are TRBV2 and TRBJ1-3, with a weak D call TRBD1 (5 bases). In germline, CDR1 is SNHLY, CDR2 FYNNEI. V lost 3 bases to trimming and J lost 1 base, with 10 bases between them. The CDR3 sequence is 15 residues long. CDR3 coding DNA: TGTGCCAGCAGTGAGCAGGGAGGGTCTGGAAACACCATATATTTT. Amino acids: CASSEQGGSGNTIYF.

The J gene is TRBJ2-2, the V gene TRBV12-5; 7 bases fit TRBD1. In germline, CDR1 is LGHNT, CDR2 FRNRAP. The CDR3 length is 18 residues. The V gene end was trimmed by 3 bases and the J gene end by 0 bases; junction bases not matched to a gene: 10. CDR3 loop: CASGFVATGWANTGELFF. Written as DNA, the CDR3 is TGTGCTAGTGGTTTTGTGGCGACAGGGTGGGCGAACACCGGGGAGCTGTTTTTT.

In this sample, this clone turned up once. The chain recombines TRBV4-3 with TRBJ2-1; 7 nucleotides agree with TRBD2. There are 19 residues in the CDR3. The V gene's germline CDR1 is LGHNA and CDR2 YSLEER. The ends lost 1 base at V and 7 bases at J; junction bases unmatched: 19. The CDR3 nucleotides are TGCGCCAGCAGCCAAGCGTATGGTTTAGGACTAGTAGAGGGAAATGAGCAGTTCTTC. This encodes CASSQAYGLGLVEGNEQFF.

The chain uses TRBV27 and TRBJ2-7; TRBD2 matches at 10 bases. The CDR3 has 14 amino acids. CDR1 is MNHEY and CDR2 is SMNVEV in the germline V gene (reference sequence). Trimming removed 6 bases from V and 5 bases from J; junction bases left unmatched: 7. The CDR3 DNA follows: TGTGCCAGCAGGGCAGCGGGAGGGCCTCACGAGCAGTACTTC. This codes for CASRAAGGPHEQYF.

This clone was observed a single time. V and J are TRBV27 and TRBJ2-6; 10 bases are a match to TRBD2. J lost 0 bases, V lost 0 bases, and 14 bases had no gene match. Germline V lookup: CDR1 MNHEY, CDR2 SMNVEV (reference sequence). The CDR3 is 22 residues long. CDR3 DNA: TGTGCCAGCAGTTTATCCCCCCCTTTCGGGACTAGCGCTTACTCTGGGGCCAACGTCCTGACTTTC. Translation gives CASSLSPPFGTSAYSGANVLTF.

The chain carries TRBV12-5 and TRBJ1-1; D may be TRBD1 (5 bases). The CDR3 totals 12 residues. Germline V lookup: CDR1 LGHNT, CDR2 FRNRAP. The V end lost 6 bases, the J end lost 6 bases, and 11 bases lay between the germline ends. The CDR3, as DNA: TGTGCTAGTGGGCTGGGGCAGCCTGAAGCTTTCTTT. Residues: CASGLGQPEAFF.

This clone was seen a few times. The CDR3 DNA reads TGCGCCAGCAGCCCATCCGGGACAGGGAAAACCTACGAGCAGTACTTC. Protein: CASSPSGTGKTYEQYF. This rearrangement joins TRBV5-1 to TRBJ2-7, with 9 bases lining up with TRBD1. The trim removed 4 bases at V and 2 bases at J, leaving 10 bases unmatched. Germline V gene data show CDR1 as SGHRS and CDR2 as YFSETQ. The CDR3 runs to 16 residues.

This clone was recorded a few times. The rearrangement uses TRBV7-9 and TRBJ2-2; TRBD2 might be the D (6 bases). Per germline, CDR1 SEHNR and CDR2 FQNEAQ (reference sequence). The CDR3 length is 16 residues. Trimming stripped 5 bases from V and 2 bases from J, with 15 bases between. CDR3 residues: CASSPTEGSNTGELFF. The CDR3 DNA is TGTGCCAGCAGCCCCACGGAGGGATCAAACACCGGGGAGCTGTTTTTT.

This chain links TRBV18 with TRBJ2-2; unclear D gene. Per germline, CDR1 KGHSH and CDR2 LQKENI. The CDR3 has 12 amino acids. Deletions cut 4 bases from V and 5 bases from J, with 5 bases between. The CDR3 spells CASSRQTGELFF. The CDR3 bases are TGTGCCAGCTCACGGCAGACCGGGGAGCTGTTTTTT.

The chain recombines TRBV4-1 with TRBJ2-7; 7 nucleotides line up with TRBD2. This CDR3 has 14 residues. CDR1 is MGHRA and CDR2 is YSYEKL in the germline V gene. After removal of 4 bases from V and 2 bases from J, the junction contained 5 bases not matched to a gene. For the CDR3, the DNA is TGCGCCAGCAGCCCGCAGGGAGGGGCCTACGAGCAGTACTTC. Translation: CASSPQGGAYEQYF.

The chain recombines TRBV2 with TRBJ2-3; no firm D call. Deletions cut 8 bases from V and 0 bases from J, with 12 bases between. Looked up from germline, CDR1 is SNHLY and CDR2 is FYNNEI. There are 14 residues in the CDR3. For the CDR3, the DNA is TGTGCCAGCCGGTCACAGAGTAGCACAGATACGCAGTATTTT. It specifies CASRSQSSTDTQYF.

The chain links TRBV7-8 to TRBJ2-5; the D gene is possibly TRBD2 (6 bases). The CDR3 runs 15 residues. Germline V gene lookup returns CDR1 SGHVS and CDR2 FQNEAQ. V lost 3 bases and J 4 bases, leaving 15 bases between the germline ends. This chain's CDR3 is CASSFRTLARETQYF. DNA of the CDR3: TGTGCCAGCAGCTTCCGAACTCTAGCGCGAGAGACCCAGTACTTC.

V is TRBV7-2 and J is TRBJ2-1; TRBD2 matches at 8 bases. The J segment lost 8 bases and the V segment lost 5 bases, leaving 17 bases of the junction unmatched. Looked up from germline, CDR1 is SGHTA and CDR2 is FQGNSA. The CDR3 spans 17 residues. This chain's CDR3 is CASSPLTSAPSGDEQFF. The CDR3 DNA reads as TGTGCCAGCAGCCCCCTGACTAGCGCCCCCTCCGGGGATGAGCAGTTCTTC. Variable domain in full (rest from reference TRBV7-2 and TRBJ2-1): GAGVSQSPSNKVTEKGKDVELRCDPISGHTALYWYRQSLGQGLEFLIYFQGNSAPDKSGLPSDRFSAERTGGSVSTLTIQRTQQEDSAVYLCASSPLTSAPSGDEQFFGPGTRLTVL.

In its sample, this clone was seen a few times. The chain links TRBV15 to TRBJ1-1, with D perhaps matching TRBD1 (6 bases). CDR3 size: 13 residues. The germline V gene encodes CDR1 LNHNV and CDR2 YYDKDF (reference sequence). V was pared by 3 bases and J by 10 bases, with 15 bases between. CDR3 sequence reads: CATSRGGGVGAFF. CDR3 DNA sequence: TGTGCCACCAGCAGGGGAGGGGGGGTAGGAGCTTTCTTT.

The J gene is TRBJ1-1, the V gene TRBV19; 8 nucleotides agree with TRBD1. Germline loops: CDR1 LNHDA, CDR2 SQIVND (reference sequence). V lost 5 bases and J lost 4; bases outside the gene matches: 6. The CDR3 sequence is 14 residues long. CDR3 residues: CASSQTGGSTEAFF. The CDR3 region has the DNA TGTGCCAGTAGTCAAACAGGGGGGAGCACTGAAGCTTTCTTT.

This rearrangement joins TRBV18 to TRBJ1-4; TRBD1 aligns across 8 bases. This CDR3 contains 16 residues. V was clipped by 0 bases and J by 5 bases; unmatched bases: 5. In germline, CDR1 is KGHSH, CDR2 LQKENI. CDR3 loop: CASSPPEDRANEKLFF. The CDR3 coding sequence is TGTGCCAGCTCACCACCAGAGGACAGGGCGAATGAAAAACTGTTTTTT.

V usage is TRBV7-9 and J usage is TRBJ2-2; D not certain. V was clipped by 1 base and J by 5 bases, with 14 bases between them. CDR1 and CDR2 from the germline V gene are SEHNR and FQNEAQ (reference sequence). The CDR3 contains 16 residues. CDR3 DNA sequence: TGTGCCAGCAGCTTAGATTTCAGTAGCCTTACCGGGGAGCTGTTTTTT. Translating gives CASSLDFSSLTGELFF. Combining the CDR3 with reference TRBV7-9 and TRBJ2-2 gives the whole variable domain DTGVSQNPRHKITKRGQNVTFRCDPISEHNRLYWYRQTLGQGPEFLTYFQNEAQLEKSRLLSDRFSAERPKGSFSTLEIQRTEQGDSAMYLCASSLDFSSLTGELFFGEGSRLTVL.